This T cell receptor (beta chain) came from a study of blood T cell repertoires in COVID-19. Clones were sequenced by immunoSEQ multiplex PCR, and TCRdb holds only the in-frame ones, with some missing. Here the sample spans about 370,000 clones, approximately 89% being singletons. Those designated as exposed participants met a COVID-19 case within 2 weeks before study entry. The V gene's germline CDR1 is SGHRS and CDR2 YFSETQ. Deletions cut 0 bases from V and 9 bases from J, with 13 bases between. This CDR3 comprises 14 residues. This rearrangement joins TRBV5-1 to TRBJ2-1, with D maybe TRBD2 (6 bases). The TCR was taken from a woman aged 35 to 49 who had been exposed to COVID-19. Sequences were obtained from PBMCs or T cells enriched from blood (not recorded which). CDR3 protein: CASSLVSGPSEQFF. The CDR3 region has the DNA TGCGCCAGCAGCTTGGTTAGCGGCCCCTCTGAGCAGTTCTTC.